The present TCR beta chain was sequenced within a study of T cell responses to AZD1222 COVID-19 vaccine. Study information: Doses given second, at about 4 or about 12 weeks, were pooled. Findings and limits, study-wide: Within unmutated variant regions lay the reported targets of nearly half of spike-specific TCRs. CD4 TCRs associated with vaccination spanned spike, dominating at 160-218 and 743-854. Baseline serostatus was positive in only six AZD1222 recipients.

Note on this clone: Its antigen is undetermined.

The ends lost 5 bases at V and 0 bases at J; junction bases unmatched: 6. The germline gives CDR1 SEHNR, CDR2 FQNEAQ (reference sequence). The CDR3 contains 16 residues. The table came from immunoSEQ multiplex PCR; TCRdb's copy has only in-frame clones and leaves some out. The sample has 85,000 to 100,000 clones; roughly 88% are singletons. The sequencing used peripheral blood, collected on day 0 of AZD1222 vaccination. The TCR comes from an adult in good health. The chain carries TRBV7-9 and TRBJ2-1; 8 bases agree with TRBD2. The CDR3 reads CASSQASGGSYNEQFF. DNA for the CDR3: TGTGCCAGCAGCCAGGCGAGCGGGGGCTCCTACAATGAGCAGTTCTTC.